This TCR beta chain appears in the sequencing data of a study of T cells in localized non-small cell lung cancer. Sequencing was performed with immunoSEQ multiplex PCR; in TCRdb, only in-frame clones are kept and a portion is missing. The data contain about 52,000 clones, 80% of them singletons. Trimming removed 4 bases from V and 2 bases from J, with 8 bases in between. Germline V CDR1 and CDR2: MNHEY, SVGAGI. This CDR3 is 13 amino acids long. A word on this clone: Its antigen remains unidentified.

Findings and limits, study-wide: Highest T cell clonality was seen in uninvolved adjacent lung, surpassing that measured in tumor. Overall survival was longer when the density of T cells in the blood was higher. Detection in adjacent lung was observed for a median approximately 53 of the top 100 tumor clones. Because sequencing included only one region (of the tumor), heterogeneity remains possible.

This clonotype was obtained from a woman between 35 and 75 years old with stage II lung adenocarcinoma. The specimen was PBMCs, collected before any cancer treatment. The rearrangement joins TRBV6-5 to TRBJ2-5; D may be TRBD2 (5 bases). CDR3 in DNA: TGTGCCAGCAGTTCACGGACTCAAGAGACCCAGTACTTC. It yields the protein CASSSRTQETQYF.